Listed below are T cell receptor beta chains from one sample, sequenced in a study of blood T cells in healthy people across ages. Using its own MiXCR run on the 5' RACE reads, TCRdb lists one record per CDR3 protein. This sample has about 640,000 distinct CDR3 sequences, with 58% found just once. Sequenced input: blood. These TCRs come from a man aged 55 to 70 in good health. The CDR3 runs from the conserved cysteine through the conserved F or W. Each record gives: clone size, V gene, D gene, J gene, CDR3 DNA, CDR3 protein. A D gene is named only where the DNA matches it firmly. Rows may omit the clone size; those that give it use once, few, many or a size class.

abundance: -
v_gene: TRBV15
d_gene: TRBD2
j_gene: TRBJ2-3
CDR3nt: TGTGCCACCAAGACTAGCGGGGGGGATACGCAGTATTTT
CDR3aa: CATKTSGGDTQYF

abundance: -
v_gene: TRBV7-2
d_gene: TRBD1
j_gene: TRBJ2-3
CDR3nt: TGTGCCAGCAGCGGACAGGTGACAGATACGCAGTATTTT
CDR3aa: CASSGQVTDTQYF

abundance: -
v_gene: TRBV3-1
d_gene: -
j_gene: TRBJ2-2
CDR3nt: TGTGCCAGCAGTTATTATTTAGGAGCGAACACCGGGGAGCTGTTTTTT
CDR3aa: CASSYYLGANTGELFF

abundance: few
v_gene: TRBV20-1
d_gene: TRBD2
j_gene: TRBJ2-1
CDR3nt: TGCAGTGCTGGAGCGGGGTACCACAATGAGCAGTTCTTC
CDR3aa: CSAGAGYHNEQFF

abundance: few
v_gene: TRBV7-6
d_gene: -
j_gene: TRBJ2-1
CDR3nt: TGTGCCAGCAGCTTAGCCTTTAGACTCCCGTACAATGAGCAGTTCTTC
CDR3aa: CASSLAFRLPYNEQFF

abundance: -
v_gene: TRBV10-3
d_gene: TRBD2
j_gene: TRBJ2-7
CDR3nt: TGTGCCATCAGTGAGTCGGGGACTAGCGGCTCTTACGAGCAGTACTTC
CDR3aa: CAISESGTSGSYEQYF

abundance: -
v_gene: TRBV28
d_gene: TRBD2
j_gene: TRBJ2-3
CDR3nt: TGTGCCAGCAACCTGAGCGGGGGGTCTGATACGCAGTATTTT
CDR3aa: CASNLSGGSDTQYF

abundance: -
v_gene: TRBV25-1
d_gene: TRBD2
j_gene: TRBJ2-1
CDR3nt: TGTGCCAGCAGTTGGACTAGCGGGTCAAACTACAATGAGCAGTTCTTC
CDR3aa: CASSWTSGSNYNEQFF

abundance: -
v_gene: TRBV25-1
d_gene: TRBD1
j_gene: TRBJ2-6
CDR3nt: TGTGCCAGCAGTGAATTATCTAGCCTCACAGGGGTCTCTGGGGCCAACGTCCTGACTTTC
CDR3aa: CASSELSSLTGVSGANVLTF

abundance: few
v_gene: TRBV29-1
d_gene: TRBD1
j_gene: TRBJ2-1
CDR3nt: TGCAGCGCGGGGGGACAGGGGAGCAATGAGCAGTTCTTC
CDR3aa: CSAGGQGSNEQFF

abundance: few
v_gene: TRBV3-1
d_gene: -
j_gene: TRBJ2-1
CDR3nt: TGTGCCAGCAGCCCCCTACATCCGGGGTACAATGAGCAGTTCTTC
CDR3aa: CASSPLHPGYNEQFF

abundance: -
v_gene: TRBV11-2
d_gene: -
j_gene: TRBJ2-3
CDR3nt: TGTGCCAGCAGCTTGCTCCGTGGCACAGATACGCAGTATTTT
CDR3aa: CASSLLRGTDTQYF

abundance: few
v_gene: TRBV9
d_gene: -
j_gene: TRBJ1-2
CDR3nt: TGTGCCAGCAGCCCCCGTGGAGGCCCAAACTATGGCTACACCTTC
CDR3aa: CASSPRGGPNYGYTF

abundance: -
v_gene: TRBV20-1
d_gene: TRBD2
j_gene: TRBJ2-3
CDR3nt: TGCAGTGCTAGAGCGGGACTAGGTGGAGATACGCAGTATTTT
CDR3aa: CSARAGLGGDTQYF